This TCR beta chain was captured in a study of cytomegalovirus exposure and HLA in healthy donors (dated by TCRdb to about 2017). Concerning the study at large: According to an earlier analysis of 587 of the donors, about 190 million T cells yielded 90 million to 130 million unique TCR beta sequences and 250 to 350 Gb of sequence data. Approximately 300 gigabases of sequencing data and about 92 million unique TCR sequences made up an early release that covered some 640 HLA-typed donors. Among the approximately 430 genotyped donors, 81% belonged to the genetic ancestry cluster associated with self-reported Caucasian donors. The study aimed to test whether cataloging public T cell receptors could reveal signatures of past pathogen exposure. The study used immunosequencing to profile the T cell repertoires of approximately 630 subjects and linked those repertoires to cytomegalovirus serostatus. A separate validation cohort of roughly 130 different subjects was used in addition to the approximately 700-subject first cohort. To predict cytomegalovirus infection status, the study brought together high-throughput TCR immunosequencing, statistical association of individual TCRs with disease status, and machine learning. In a later analysis, previously published TCR beta repertoires from 550 to 700 donors were re-analyzed and high-resolution HLA genotyping was added so that TCR occurrence patterns could be studied. Rather than using new phenotypic data, the later analysis identified candidate immune exposures from TCR beta sequences and from how often those sequences occurred across donors. An earlier analysis of some 600 of the donors applied high-throughput TCR beta sequencing to assess whether each TCR beta V gene segment acted as functional or pseudogenic. Donor age, sex, ethnicity and CMV serostatus were compiled together with the repertoire data. A later genetic analysis used genome-wide SNP genotypes for about three fifths of the 666 donors, treating that subset as a discovery cohort. Every repertoire in the discovery cohort had been generated on one and the same sequencing platform. Both class I and class II loci were covered by HLA typing, at four-digit resolution. Typing coverage differed by locus: A, B, C, DRB1 and DQB1 were typed in roughly 629-640 donors, DQA1 in approximately 520, DPA1 in over 600, and DPB1 in roughly 450. A few DR-DQ haplotypes were handled as single units for association and clustering because linkage in the cohort was strong. Among 398 genotyped donors of the cohort, an average of approximately 230,000 unique TCR beta nucleotide sequences were sequenced per donor, roughly 20% of them non-productive. Overall study outcomes, separate from this receptor: Presence/absence analyses assumed roughly uniform sequencing depth across donors, an assumption that may not hold. Because HLA typing was missing for some donors at each locus, association tests included only the typed subset. The classifier was reported to diagnose cytomegalovirus status with high specificity and sensitivity in both the original cohort and the validation cohort. Because counts were too low, 15 to 20 rarely observed V segments, including chromosome 9 orphons, were excluded from the earlier analysis of fewer than 650 of the donors. Three of the identified cytomegalovirus-associated TCR beta chains were confirmed in vitro to be specific for cytomegalovirus antigens. Compared with the approximately 600-donor mean, donors in an Asian-associated ancestry cluster had fewer N-insertions in productive TCRs, according to a later genetic analysis. A cluster of highly shared sequence variants was judged likely to represent a technical artifact of the sequencing pipeline. According to a later analysis, parvovirus B19, influenza, CMV and Epstein-Barr virus appeared linked to several top co-occurrence clusters. In a later analysis, most CMV-associated TCR beta chains were found to appear HLA-restricted, with HLA associations seemingly driven largely by CMV exposure. In a later analysis, HLA-associated TCR beta chains showed more clonal expansion and lower generation probabilities than non-associated chains that were equally common. When HLA alleles, especially DR and DQ, strongly co-occurred, TCR associations were difficult to assign to individual alleles. Specific HLA alleles were associated with 16,951 TCR beta sequences at a false discovery rate of 0.05 in a later analysis. In a later analysis, the rate of TCR association differed among HLA loci, with DRB1 alleles having the most associated TCRs and HLA-C alleles having the fewest. For the cohort, immune exposure information was limited to CMV serostatus. An earlier analysis of some 560 of the donors showed that most TCR beta V segments appeared in productive rearrangements either about 87% or about 30% of the time, which broadly matched IMGT annotations. The study gave a list of under 200 TCR beta chains associated with cytomegalovirus. Only TCR beta chains were sequenced in this cohort, and the absence of alpha or paired-chain data limited detectable features. An association between a missense DCLRE1C variant and V-gene and J-gene trimming of TCR beta chains was found in a later genetic analysis and replicated in an independent cohort. Correlated functional status among segregating V segments might be attributable to linkage disequilibrium, but an unknown experimental factor could not be ruled out. The authors suggested that the approach could potentially be generalized to other disease states and immunological phenotypes. A further reported finding was that TCR beta sequences accurately predicted the HLA-A and HLA-B alleles for most subjects in the first cohort. Most TCR sequences were observed very rarely across donors, whereas some public TCRs were present in many individuals.

Library construction relied on the immunoSEQ multiplex PCR assay. The multiplex PCR relied on a mix of 60 forward primers for TCR Vbeta segments and 13 reverse primers for TCR Jbeta segments. Amplification of the CDR3 region of rearranged TCR beta genes was performed with a multiplex PCR assay on genomic DNA. Amplified TCR beta libraries were sequenced as 87-base-pair reads on the Illumina HiSeq System. Under the source paper's analysis protocol: A later analysis counted about 80 million unique TCR beta chains across the 650 to 700 repertoires, and around 9.9 million of these chains were shared by at least two donors. To remove PCR and sequencing errors, raw reads were error-corrected and collapsed into unique sequences using a nearest-neighbor algorithm that merged closely related sequences. CDR3 sequences were aligned to IMGT reference sequences to assign V, D and J gene segments. For a sequence to be retained, at least a six-nucleotide match to both a V gene segment and a J gene segment was required. A rearrangement was called productive if the CDR3 had no stop codons and remained in frame with V and J, and every other rearrangement was called non-productive. CDR3 was defined by IMGT convention, running from the second conserved V-encoded cysteine to the conserved J-encoded phenylalanine. The earlier analysis of 587 of the donors excluded any sequence lacking an unambiguous match to a single V gene segment. An earlier analysis of 587 of the donors classified V segments as functional when productive rearrangements were above 56.7% and as segregating when the standard deviation between donors was above 5%. To diagnose cytomegalovirus status from the catalog of TCR beta chain sequences, a statistical classification framework was built. In a later analysis, TCR nucleotide sequences were compared against IMGT/GENE-DB human TR gene sequences so that V and J genes could be assigned. Using the TCRdist pipeline, a later analysis assigned CDR3 sequences along with most-parsimonious VDJ recombination scenarios. In a later analysis, every TCR beta chain was defined by the combination of its CDR3 amino acid sequence and its V-gene family, and reads without a unique V-gene family were dropped. A later analysis removed several hundred highly shared, low-generation-probability nucleotide sequences to deal with suspected cross-contamination and a sequencing artifact. A later analysis calculated a clonal expansion index for each public chain from normalized within-repertoire ranks of inferred template counts. A later analysis computed generation probabilities with a VDJ recombination model fitted to out-of-frame rearrangements, and checked the results against IGoR. In a later analysis, TCR-TCR, TCR-HLA and TCR-CMV co-occurrence was scored with hypergeometric tests, and a repertoire-size bias correction was applied to TCR pairs. A later analysis estimated false discovery rates by permuting HLA or CMV assignments 20 times. A later analysis grouped co-occurring TCRs with DBSCAN, adding TCRdist sequence similarity when clustering within HLA-allele-positive subsets. Co-occurrence clustering excluded repertoires with fewer than 30,000 or more than 120,000 public chains, plus five with anomalous nucleotide sharing. Held by TCRdb, this immuneACCESS table contains in-frame sequences only and omits some clones. Under half of the omission traces to an unresolved V gene where checked; the cause of the rest is unknown. The V and J calls and clone size were taken over from that table, and D and trimming were inferred from the DNA. The sample table lists about 180,000 clones, almost 80% of them with a count of one. Of the sample, under 1.5% is held by the ten largest clones.

The cohort comprised hundreds of healthy bone marrow donors. At the time of sampling, all cohort members were nominally healthy, though unrecorded immune exposures were likely present. The donor was CMV seronegative and was included in the group of 352 seronegative cohort members. Each donor provided a peripheral blood sample, and peripheral blood mononuclear cells were used for TCR beta sequencing. Genomic DNA was extracted from the blood cell samples with the Qiagen DNeasy Blood Extraction Kit. In this sample, this clone turned up once. Its specific antigen is unknown. It has no much larger one-base neighbor in the sample; base qualities were not kept. The clonotype originates from a man under 40 in good health and CMV-seronegative. The sample was PBMCs.

In nucleotide form, the sequence is TGTGCCATCAGTGATCTCGCCGGGAGTCTGAACACTGAAGCTTTCTTT. Its product reads: CAISDLAGSLNTEAFF. The V gene is TRBV10-3 and the J gene is TRBJ1-1, with the D gene not confidently named. Deletion took 3 bases off V and 0 bases off J, with a span of 14 bases between the germline ends. From the germline V gene, CDR1 is ENHRY and CDR2 is SYGVKD. Spanning cysteine to phenylalanine, the CDR3 consists of 16 amino acids. Only the CDR3 DNA stays, 48 bases, in frame from base 1.